Sequencing of this T cell receptor beta chain was carried out in a study of shared clonotypes between healthy human individuals (dated by TCRdb to 2020 to 2022). Background on the whole study: A couple of women and a few men aged 18 to 49 years were included in the cohort. For each donor, CD4 naive and CD4 memory were each given three plates, CD8 naive was given two plates, and CD8 memory was given one plate. To estimate repertoire size and how much clonotypes are shared between individuals, the study performed deep sequencing of blood TCR repertoires from a handful of healthy adults. To increase sequencing depth and limit assay-specific biases, TCR repertoire library preparation and sequencing were carried out by different laboratories using diverse techniques. Leukapheresis yielded between about 0.8 and 9.5 billion PBMCs per donor. The study at large found these results: Sharing across a handful of donors was observed for about 5% of naive CD4, over 3% of naive CD8, 2% to 2.5% of memory CD4, and roughly 0.43% of memory CD8 clonotypes. The genetic and exposure-history diversity represented was limited by the small number of donors. Only blood was sampled, and tissue TCR repertoires likely differ from those in blood. Larger estimated clonotype richness was generally found for naive subsets than for memory subsets. Based on pairwise subsampling, the degree of clonotype sharing among donors was expected to be affected by sequencing depth. Even with the large sequencing depth, rarefaction of the sorted-subset datasets indicated that sequencing was incomplete. Higher generation probabilities were observed for clonotypes shared by all four sorted-subset donors than for non-shared clonotypes.

Using the deep immunoSEQ assay, TCR CDR3 regions were amplified from genomic DNA by multiplex PCR. For each cell subset, the extracted genomic DNA was distributed evenly across all wells of several immunoSEQ 96-well plates, and each plate served as one replicate. For sorted subsets, approximately 190 ng of genomic DNA, equivalent to tens of thousands of T cell genomes, went into each replicate PCR. The purified libraries were quantified using a Qubit 3.0 fluorometer, sized with a Bioanalyzer 2100, and then quantified again using the KAPA Library Quantification kit. Every immunoSEQ 96-well plate was sequenced on a dedicated single-read 150-cycle Illumina NextSeq 550 flow cell. Under the source paper's analysis protocol: The immunoSEQ output contained only junctional sequences without quality scores, so filtering could not match that applied to full-length reads. Sequences were annotated with PyIR, a Python wrapper for IgBLAST v1.9, and V/J genes and CDR3 were assigned using IMGT germline references. Reads with weak V/J assignments (E-value above 1e-6), missing CDR3, stop codons, out-of-frame junctions, or ambiguous translated residues were removed. V3J clonotypes were defined as sequences sharing an identical inferred V gene, J gene, and CDR3 amino acid sequence. To compute the percentage overlap between repertoires, the number of shared unique clonotypes was divided by the size of the smaller repertoire. Richness of each repertoire was evaluated using RTK rarefaction, the Chao1 estimator, and Recon v2.1 estimates of unobserved clonotypes. Generation probabilities were computed with OLGA for all TCRbeta clonotypes obtained by the gDNA method from several donors. TCRdb carries this immuneACCESS record with in-frame sequences only. Its versions omit some clonotypes, under half of them owing to an unresolved V gene in the studies checked, with the rest unexplained. That table gives V, J and clone size, and the DNA gave D and trimming. This sample is represented by about 1,900,000 clones; just under 95% of them were singletons. Roughly 1% of the sample belongs to the ten largest clones.

As regards this clone: No cognate antigen has been identified for it. No base qualities exist here, and no much larger clone lies one base off it.

Relative to germline, V is 6 bases shorter and J is 0 bases shorter, with 12 bases between their ends. Including the terminal cysteine and phenylalanine, the CDR3 comprises 14 residues. Of the read, only the CDR3 DNA is kept; its 42 bases are in frame from base 1. The germline V gene yields MGHRA for CDR1 and YSYEKL for CDR2. CD8 naive samples consisted of CD45RO-negative cells that were positively selected for CCR7, yielding a CD45RA+CCR7+ population without TemRA cells. Donors were healthy HIV-negative adults with no recently reported acute infections or vaccinations. Every donor was a Caucasian adult living in Nashville, Tennessee, USA. Blood was collected by leukapheresis, and PBMCs were isolated by Ficoll-Histopaque density gradient centrifugation and then cryopreserved in liquid nitrogen vapor phase. Analytical flow cytometry was used to check the purity and quantity of each magnetically sorted T cell population. From each sorted fraction, genomic DNA was isolated and quantified by UV absorbance on a Nanodrop 2000c.

The chain links TRBV4-1 with TRBJ2-7; the D region possibly corresponds to TRBD2 (6 bases align). The sequencing sample was made of naive CD8+ T cells sorted from blood. The cell subset or site label here, explained by the study, means: CD45RA+CCR7+. This clonotype was sampled from a man between 18 and 29 years old in good health. The nucleotides are TGCGCCAGCAGTCCGCGGGGAACCTCCTACGAGCAGTACTTC. Protein translation: CASSPRGTSYEQYF.